Listed below are T cell receptor beta chains from one sample, sequenced in a study of blood T cell repertoires in COVID-19. Some clones are missing from TCRdb's copy, which holds only in-frame ones; the method was immunoSEQ multiplex PCR. Found here are 200,000 to 250,000 clones, about 87% of them singletons; the top ten hold over 1.5%. Sequencing was performed on peripheral blood. These receptor sequences come from a man in his 70s with acute or convalescent COVID-19. Each CDR3 is given with its conserved first and last residue. A D gene is named only where the DNA matches it firmly. Expanded clones are given a class, and other clones once, few, many or no size at all.

size	J	V	D	DNA	CDR3
-	TRBJ2-7	TRBV6-5	TRBD2	TGTGCCAGCACCTCGGGGGGCTACGAGCAGTACTTC	CASTSGGYEQYF
-	TRBJ2-1	TRBV7-2	TRBD2	TGTGCCAGCAGCTTAGAGAGCGGGGCCTACAATGAGCAGTTCTTC	CASSLESGAYNEQFF
-	TRBJ2-2	TRBV12-3/TRBV12-4	-	TGTGCCAGCAGTTCCAGGCTACTCGGGGAGCTGTTTTTT	CASSSRLLGELFF
-	TRBJ2-1	TRBV7-2	-	TGTGCCAGCAGCTCGGGACTGCCATACAATGAGCAGTTCTTC	CASSSGLPYNEQFF
-	TRBJ2-5	TRBV11-2	TRBD2	TGTGCCAGCAGCTTGACTAGCGGAGGGGAGACCCAGTACTTC	CASSLTSGGETQYF
medium-sized	TRBJ2-2	TRBV7-3	TRBD1	TGTGCCAGCAGCTCTCTACAGGGGCCCGGGGAGCTGTTTTTT	CASSSLQGPGELFF
-	TRBJ1-2	TRBV3-1/TRBV3-2	-	TGTGCCAGCAGCCAAGCCGACAGTGCCTTAATCTTC	CASSQADSALIF
-	TRBJ1-6	TRBV7-2	-	TGTGCCAGCAGCCCTAGCCCGTTTAGGGCTCACTATTCACCCCTCCACTTT	CASSPSPFRAHYSPLHF
-	TRBJ2-6	TRBV19	TRBD1	TGTGCCAGCTCACCCACAGGGGCTGGGGCCAACGTCCTGACTTTC	CASSPTGAGANVLTF
-	TRBJ1-2	TRBV28	-	TGTGCCAGCAGTAGGGGTTTGGGTGGCTACACCTTC	CASSRGLGGYTF
-	TRBJ1-2	TRBV2	-	TGTGCCAGCAGTGAAGCGCTTCAGCTACAGGGCCGATTC	CASSEALQLQGRF
-	TRBJ1-1	TRBV6-2/TRBV6-3	TRBD1	TGTGCCAGCAGTCCCAGACAGGGGTCCCCAAACACTGAAGCTTTCTTT	CASSPRQGSPNTEAFF
-	TRBJ1-1	TRBV27	-	TGTGCCAGCAGTTTAGGCCAGGGAATGCCTGAAGCTTTCTTT	CASSLGQGMPEAFF
-	TRBJ1-1	TRBV25-1	-	TGTGCCAGCAGTGAGGCGGGGGGCGACACTGAAGCTTTCTTT	CASSEAGGDTEAFF
-	TRBJ2-1	TRBV12-5	-	TGTGCTAGTGGTTTGGTTGGCCCCCTTACTGGGGGGATTTCCTACAATGAGCAGTTCTTC	CASGLVGPLTGGISYNEQFF
-	TRBJ2-3	TRBV9	-	TGTGCCAGCAGCGCGGCCGAGGGACTTTACGTTAGCACAGATACGCAGTATTTT	CASSAAEGLYVSTDTQYF
once	TRBJ2-7	TRBV6-5	-	TGTGCCAGCAGTTACGCACTAGTGGGAGGCTACGAGCAGTACTTC	CASSYALVGGYEQYF
-	TRBJ2-7	TRBV27	-	TGTGCCAGCAGTTTAGCAGGTGGCTACGAGCAGTACTTC	CASSLAGGYEQYF
once	TRBJ1-2	TRBV7-3	TRBD1	TGTGCCAGCAGTCCAGACAGGGGAACGATCGGTGGCTACACCTTC	CASSPDRGTIGGYTF
-	TRBJ1-4	TRBV4-1	TRBD1	TGCGCCAGCAGCCTAGACATCACAGGGGGGAATGAAAAACTGTTTTTT	CASSLDITGGNEKLFF
-	TRBJ1-1	TRBV4-1	-	TGCGCCAGCAGCCAAGGGTTGGCCAACACTGAAGCTTTCTTT	CASSQGLANTEAFF
few	TRBJ1-1	TRBV7-3	-	TGTGCCAGCAGCTTAGAGGTGAACACTGAAGCTTTCTTT	CASSLEVNTEAFF
-	TRBJ2-5	TRBV19	-	TGTGCCAGTAACGCCGGGGGACCGATAAGCCAAGAGACCCAGTACTTC	CASNAGGPISQETQYF
-	TRBJ2-3	TRBV5-1	-	TGCGCCAGCAGTCCAGGGACAAAAAAGGGGGCAGATACGCAGTATTTT	CASSPGTKKGADTQYF
-	TRBJ2-7	TRBV14	TRBD2	TGTGCCAGTGGGACTAGCGGGACCCACGAGCAGTACTTC	CASGTSGTHEQYF
-	TRBJ2-1	TRBV6-5	-	TGTGCCAGCAGCAAAAGATGGGGGCAGAATAATGAGCAGTTCTTC	CASSKRWGQNNEQFF
once	TRBJ1-4	TRBV6-4	-	TGTGCCAGCAGTGACAGGGAGGGTGAAAAACTGTTTTTT	CASSDREGEKLFF
-	TRBJ2-1	TRBV24-1	TRBD2	TGTGCCACCAGTAGCGGGGTAGTTGCTGAGCAGTTCTTC	CATSSGVVAEQFF
-	TRBJ2-3	TRBV28	-	TGTGCCAGCAGTTCACAGGGATATACGCAGTATTTT	CASSSQGYTQYF
-	TRBJ2-3	TRBV30	TRBD1	TGTGCCTGGGCCCTGGGACAGGGTTGGGGAGATACGCAGTATTTT	CAWALGQGWGDTQYF
-	TRBJ2-7	TRBV18	TRBD2	TGTGCCAGCTCTTCGGGACTAGCGGGCGCCGGATACGAGCAGTACTTC	CASSSGLAGAGYEQYF
-	TRBJ1-2	TRBV5-1	-	TGCGCCAGCAGCTTGGCCGTCGGGGATTACTATGGCTACACCTTC	CASSLAVGDYYGYTF
-	TRBJ2-6	TRBV19	-	TGTGCCAGTTCTAACGTTTGGCGGATCAGCTCTGGGGCCAACGTCCTGACTTTC	CASSNVWRISSGANVLTF
-	TRBJ2-7	TRBV7-9	-	TGTGCCAGCAGCAGGGGGAGCTCCTACGAGCAGTACTTC	CASSRGSSYEQYF
-	TRBJ2-7	TRBV7-3	TRBD2	TGTGCCAGCAGCCCGAGCGGGAATATCCACGAGCAGTACTTC	CASSPSGNIHEQYF
-	TRBJ2-1	TRBV12-5	TRBD2	TGTGCTAGTGGTACAACCGGACTAGCGGGTTACAATGAGCAGTTCTTC	CASGTTGLAGYNEQFF
-	TRBJ2-2	TRBV27	TRBD2	TGTGCCAGCCAAGAAGGCGGGAGCGGAACCGGGGAGCTGTTTTTT	CASQEGGSGTGELFF
-	TRBJ1-3	TRBV18	-	TGTGCCAGCTCACCAAGGTCATCCACAGACTCTGGAAACACCATATATTTT	CASSPRSSTDSGNTIYF
-	TRBJ1-2	TRBV3-1/TRBV3-2	TRBD1	TGTGCCAGCAGCCAATTGGGGACAGGGAGTGCCCCTTGGGCCTTC	CASSQLGTGSAPWAF
-	TRBJ1-2	TRBV5-8	TRBD1	TGTGCCAGCAGCCGGGGACAGCATAACTATGGCTACACCTTC	CASSRGQHNYGYTF
-	TRBJ2-7	TRBV27	TRBD1	TGTGCCAGCAGCCGGGGACAGTCCTCCTACGAGCAGTACTTC	CASSRGQSSYEQYF
-	TRBJ1-4	TRBV28	-	TGTGCCAGCAGTTCCTTACAGATTTCGGAAGAAAAACTGTTTTTT	CASSSLQISEEKLFF
-	TRBJ2-7	TRBV11-2	-	TGTGCCAGCAGCCACCCCGTCGAGGGTTTTTCCTACGAGCAGTACTTC	CASSHPVEGFSYEQYF
few	TRBJ1-3	TRBV5-1	-	TGCGCCAGCAGCAGGACAGCGGCTGGAAACACCATATATTTT	CASSRTAAGNTIYF
-	TRBJ2-1	TRBV28	TRBD2	TGTGCCAGCAGTCCCCTTACGGGAGGGGGGCGGCGGGACTCCTACAATGAGCAGTTCTTC	CASSPLTGGGRRDSYNEQFF
-	TRBJ1-1	TRBV12-3/TRBV12-4	TRBD1	TGTGCCAGCAGCATGCCGGGACAGCCAACTTTCTTT	CASSMPGQPTFF
-	TRBJ1-2	TRBV24-1	-	TGTGCCACAGCTGGTGAGGGCTATGGCTACACCTTC	CATAGEGYGYTF
-	TRBJ1-1	TRBV18	TRBD1	TGTGCCAGCTCACCACCGACAGGGGTTGGCACTGAAGCTTTCTTT	CASSPPTGVGTEAFF
-	TRBJ2-1	TRBV2	TRBD2	TGTGCCAGCAGTGGGCTAGCGGGATATGAGCAGTTCTTC	CASSGLAGYEQFF
-	TRBJ2-1	TRBV3-1/TRBV3-2	-	TGTGCCAGCAGCCCAGGCGCTAACCTCCCGGGGTACAATGAGCAGTTCTTC	CASSPGANLPGYNEQFF